This TCR beta chain originates from a study of cytomegalovirus exposure and HLA in healthy donors (dated by TCRdb to the late 2010s). Notes on the research overall: According to an earlier analysis of 587 of the donors, 150 million to 200 million T cells yielded roughly 110 million unique TCR beta sequences and 276 Gb of sequence data. An early release covering roughly 600 HLA-typed donors comprised 250 to 350 gigabases of sequencing data and 85 million or so unique TCR sequences. The genetic ancestry cluster associated with self-reported Caucasian donors included around four fifths of the approximately 400 genotyped donors. The study aimed to test whether cataloging public T cell receptors could reveal signatures of past pathogen exposure. The study used immunosequencing to profile the T cell repertoires of approximately 690 subjects and linked those repertoires to cytomegalovirus serostatus. Along with the roughly 700-subject first cohort, a separate validation cohort of over 90 different subjects was used. High-throughput TCR immunosequencing, statistical association of individual TCRs with disease status, and machine learning were combined to predict cytomegalovirus infection status. A later analysis re-analyzed previously published TCR beta repertoires from 500 to 700 donors and added high-resolution HLA genotyping to study TCR occurrence patterns. Rather than drawing on any new phenotypic data, the later analysis identified candidate immune exposures from TCR beta sequences and the way those sequences occurred across donors. In an earlier analysis of around 540 of the donors, high-throughput TCR beta sequencing was used to judge whether each TCR beta V gene segment behaved as functional or pseudogenic. Donor age, sex, ethnicity and CMV serostatus were compiled alongside the repertoire data. In a later genetic analysis, genome-wide SNP genotypes for 398 of the 666 donors were used, and that subset was treated as a discovery cohort. Every repertoire in the discovery cohort had been generated on one and the same sequencing platform. HLA typing covered class I and class II loci at four-digit resolution. The number of typed donors differed by locus: 629-630 for A, B, C, DRB1 and DQB1; 500 to 550 for DQA1; 600 to 610 for DPA1; and approximately 450 for DPB1. Roughly 5 DR-DQ haplotypes were treated as single units for association and clustering because of strong linkage in the cohort. Across approximately 400 genotyped donors of the cohort, an average of about 240,000 unique TCR beta nucleotide sequences per donor were sequenced, and approximately 19% of those sequences were non-productive.

Libraries were prepared through the immunoSEQ multiplex PCR assay. For the multiplex PCR, a mixture combining 60 forward primers for TCR Vbeta segments and 13 reverse primers for TCR Jbeta segments was used. The CDR3 region of rearranged TCR beta genes was amplified from genomic DNA with a multiplex PCR assay. The Illumina HiSeq System was used to sequence the amplified TCR beta libraries as 87-base-pair reads. On the authors' methods: In a later analysis, approximately 74 million unique TCR beta chains were counted across the 500 to 850 repertoires, and around 10 million of these chains were shared by at least two donors. Raw reads were error-corrected and collapsed into unique sequences by a nearest-neighbor algorithm in which closely related sequences were merged to remove PCR and sequencing errors. Alignment of CDR3 sequences to IMGT reference sequences was used to assign V, D and J gene segments. For a sequence to be retained, a match of at least six nucleotides was required to both a V gene segment and a J gene segment. A rearrangement counted as productive if the CDR3 had no stop codons and remained in frame with V and J, and every other rearrangement counted as non-productive. CDR3 was defined according to IMGT convention as the region running from the second conserved V-encoded cysteine to the conserved J-encoded phenylalanine. Sequences without an unambiguous match to a single V gene segment were excluded from the earlier analysis of a few hundred of the donors. An earlier analysis of just under 600 of the donors called V segments functional above 56.7% productive rearrangements and segregating when the between-donor standard deviation exceeded 5%. To diagnose cytomegalovirus status from the catalog of TCR beta chain sequences, a statistical classification framework was built. In a later analysis, V and J genes were assigned by comparing TCR nucleotide sequences against IMGT/GENE-DB human TR gene sequences. In a later analysis, CDR3 sequences and most-parsimonious VDJ recombination scenarios were assigned using the TCRdist pipeline. In a later analysis, each TCR beta chain was defined by its CDR3 amino acid sequence together with its V-gene family, and reads without a unique V-gene family were excluded. In a later analysis, 500 to 700 highly shared, low-generation-probability nucleotide sequences were removed to address suspected cross-contamination and a sequencing artifact. In a later analysis, a clonal expansion index for each public chain was calculated from normalized within-repertoire ranks of inferred template counts. In a later analysis, generation probabilities were computed with a VDJ recombination model fitted to out-of-frame rearrangements, and the resulting probabilities were checked against IGoR. In a later analysis, hypergeometric tests were used to score TCR-TCR, TCR-HLA and TCR-CMV co-occurrence, with a repertoire-size bias correction applied to TCR pairs. To estimate false discovery rates, a later analysis permuted the HLA or CMV assignments 20 times. In a later analysis, co-occurring TCRs were grouped using DBSCAN, with TCRdist sequence similarity added in when clustering inside HLA-allele-positive subsets. For co-occurrence clustering, repertoires with fewer than 30,000 or more than 120,000 public chains were excluded, along with a handful of repertoires with anomalous nucleotide sharing. What TCRdb holds here is the immuneACCESS table cut down to in-frame rearrangements. Part of the clones is not present; checked against another copy, under half of the missing clones reflect an unresolved V gene, and the others are unexplained. The V and J calls and clone size are taken from that table; D and trimming were inferred from the DNA. Counted in this sample were some 200,000 clones; 82% of them appeared once. The ten largest clones represent 0.58% of the sample.

V loses 6 bases, J loses 0 bases, and the germline ends lie 11 bases apart. The CDR3 goes from the cysteine to the phenylalanine over 14 residues. The sequence is cut down to CDR3 DNA, 42 bases in frame from base 1. Taken from the germline V gene (reference sequence), the CDR1 and CDR2 loops are LNHDA and SQIVND. In total, just over 650 healthy bone marrow donors made up the cohort. Cohort members were all nominally healthy when sampled, although unrecorded immune exposures were likely present. The donor was CMV seronegative and was included in the group of about 350 seronegative cohort members. A peripheral blood sample was collected from each donor, and TCR beta sequencing was performed on peripheral blood mononuclear cells. The Qiagen DNeasy Blood Extraction Kit was used to extract genomic DNA from the blood cell samples. Study-level results and caveats: Most TCR sequences were observed very rarely across donors, whereas some public TCRs were present in many individuals. Some IMGT-functional V segments, including TRBV6-2 and TRBV6-3, could not be told apart with the 87-base-pair reads, so those segments were excluded. The authors suggested that the approach could potentially be generalized to other disease states and immunological phenotypes. In a later analysis, HLA-associated TCR beta chains showed more clonal expansion and lower generation probabilities than non-associated chains that were equally common. In a later genetic analysis, fewer N-insertions in productive TCRs were reported among donors in an Asian-associated ancestry cluster than the roughly 700-donor mean. A later analysis found that TCR association rates varied across HLA loci, with DRB1 alleles showing the most associated TCRs and HLA-C alleles the fewest. For the cohort, immune exposure information was limited to CMV serostatus. Three of the identified cytomegalovirus-associated TCR beta chains were confirmed in vitro to be specific for cytomegalovirus antigens. A total of 164 TCR beta chains were listed by the study as associated with cytomegalovirus. A cluster of highly shared sequence variants was judged likely to represent a technical artifact of the sequencing pipeline. According to a later analysis, most CMV-associated TCR beta chains appeared to be HLA-restricted, and the HLA associations seemed to be driven largely by CMV exposure. Correlated functional status among segregating V segments might be attributable to linkage disequilibrium, but an unknown experimental factor could not be ruled out. Cytomegalovirus status was reported to be diagnosed by the classifier with high specificity and sensitivity in both the original and validation cohorts. A further reported finding was that TCR beta sequences accurately predicted the HLA-A and HLA-B alleles for most subjects in the first cohort. In a later analysis, over 15,000 TCR beta sequences were associated with specific HLA alleles at a false discovery rate of 0.05. According to a later analysis, parvovirus B19, influenza, CMV and Epstein-Barr virus appeared linked to several top co-occurrence clusters. The cohort was sequenced for TCR beta chains only, and without alpha or paired-chain data the features that could be detected were limited. V-gene and J-gene trimming of TCR beta chains was associated with a missense DCLRE1C variant in a later genetic analysis, and the association was replicated in an independent cohort. Sequencing depth was assumed to be roughly uniform across donors in the presence/absence analyses, though that assumption may not hold. Assigning TCR associations to individual alleles was difficult when HLA alleles, especially DR and DQ, strongly co-occurred. Broadly in line with IMGT annotations, most TCR beta V segments showed up in productive rearrangements about 87% or about 30% of the time in an earlier analysis of 450 to 750 of the donors. Because some donors lacked HLA typing at each locus, the association tests relied only on the typed subset. Because counts were too low, about 18 rarely observed V segments, including chromosome 9 orphons, were excluded from the earlier analysis of 500 to 700 of the donors.

With respect to this clone: Its specific antigen is unknown. No much larger clone is present one base from it, and per-base qualities are unavailable.

This sequence was found in a woman between 40 and 55 years old in good health and CMV-seronegative. The source material was PBMCs. Recombination linked TRBV19 to TRBJ1-2; the D gene is unclear. The nucleotide sequence reads TGTGCCAGTAGCCCGCTACTCTCTAACTATGGCTACACCTTC. This yields the protein CASSPLLSNYGYTF.